This TCR beta chain was documented in a study of vaccination and CD4 T cells after COVID-19. CDR1 is MNHEY and CDR2 is SMNVEV in the germline V gene (reference sequence). The trim removed 4 bases at V and 5 bases at J, leaving 11 bases unmatched. This CDR3 comprises 17 residues. General study results and limits: Only relatively few convalescent patients were studied, and early post-infection timepoints were not analyzed. The median count of SARS-CoV-2-reactive clonotypes rose from roughly 21 to 40, not significantly.

Treatment in this sample: roughly 10-day PBMC culture with coronavirus spike peptide pools or control peptides (ViraFEST assay). In the ViraFEST assay, peptide-pool expansion preceded TCR sequencing of expanded clonotypes. With the Oncomine TCR Beta short-read assay, DNA from cultured CD4+ T cells was sequenced. From the PCR reads, TCRdb called clonotypes with MiXCR, one entry per CDR3 protein. This table has over 11,000 distinct CDR3 sequences, 20% to 25% appearing once. A note on this clonotype: Its antigen is currently unknown.

This rearrangement joins TRBV27 to TRBJ2-2, with 9 bases aligning to TRBD2. This sequence was found in a human donor who had recovered from COVID-19. Sequenced material: CD4+ T cells from blood, cultured in vitro, taken after SARS-CoV-2 vaccination. CDR3 sequence reads: CASSYSLAGVATGELFF. DNA of the CDR3: TGTGCCAGCAGTTATTCTTTAGCGGGAGTGGCGACCGGGGAGCTGTTTTTT.